This T cell receptor (beta chain) is drawn from a study of Ad26.COV2.S vaccination and SARS-CoV-2 variants. Of note for this clone: Within the sample, other DNA sequences also encode this same CDR3.

The treatment denotes: around 19 received Ad26.COV2.S at low or high dose, single or two shots; about 5 received placebo; per-sample allocation not given. Sampling happened 63 days after the first vaccine or placebo injection. Clones were read by immunoSEQ multiplex PCR, and TCRdb kept only the in-frame ones, dropping some. The data hold some 410,000 clones, with roughly 90% observed a single time. V shed 2 bases and J 4 bases; nucleotides not matched to a gene: 1. The CDR3 totals 13 residues. CDR1 is SGHTA and CDR2 is FQGNSA in the germline V gene. This specimen consisted of peripheral blood, obtained in a trial of Ad26.COV2.S vaccine versus placebo. This sequence originates from a person aged 18-65 years who received the Ad26.COV2.S COVID-19 vaccine or a placebo. This chain connects TRBV7-2 to TRBJ2-7; 8 bases match TRBD1. This CDR3 reads CASSLQGAYEQYF. The DNA of the CDR3 is TGTGCCAGCAGCTTACAGGGGGCTTACGAGCAGTACTTC.